This T cell receptor (beta chain) was observed in a study of regulatory T cells in long-lasting Graves disease. Noted time point: persistent/refractory GD, antithyroid drugs over 5 years with positive TRAb. Preparation of the TCR library used RNA extracted from PBMCs. Germline V gene sequence: CDR1 MNHNS, CDR2 SASEGT. This CDR3 is 14 amino acids long. The V and J ends lost 6 bases and 9 bases respectively, with 17 bases between them. Arm-PCR with iRepertoire HTBI primers amplified the CDR3 regions for these TCR beta libraries. TCRdb passed the multiplex PCR reads through MiXCR, listing each CDR3 protein once. Among roughly 500,000 distinct CDR3 sequences listed, 20% to 25% were seen once. In its sample, this clonotype was seen many times. Its specificity is not known. The study's findings and limits: Preferential use of TRBV28, TRBJ1-2 and TRBJ2-5 was seen in persistent disease.

The sample was peripheral blood mononuclear cells (PBMCs), taken when the disease was refractory, from a patient treated with antithyroid drugs. The chain carries TRBV6-1 and TRBJ2-2; D is unresolved. The sequence was obtained from a female donor with Graves disease. The CDR3 bases are TGTGCCAGCAGCCAGCCGGCCTCCCGAAGGGAGCTGTTTTTT. This gives the protein CASSQPASRRELFF.